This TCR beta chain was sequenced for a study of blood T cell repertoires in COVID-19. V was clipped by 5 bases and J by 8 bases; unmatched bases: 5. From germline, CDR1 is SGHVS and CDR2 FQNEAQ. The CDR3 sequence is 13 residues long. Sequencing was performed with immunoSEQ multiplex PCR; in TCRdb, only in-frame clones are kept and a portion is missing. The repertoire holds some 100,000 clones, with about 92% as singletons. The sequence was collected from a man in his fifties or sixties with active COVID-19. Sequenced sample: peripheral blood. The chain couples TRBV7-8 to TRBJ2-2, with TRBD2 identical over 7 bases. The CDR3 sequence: CASSPRRGGELFF. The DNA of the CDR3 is TGTGCCAGCAGCCCACGGCGGGGGGGGGAGCTGTTTTTT.